What follows describes a single T cell receptor (beta chain). Its antigen is still unknown. No clone much larger than this one lies a single base away; base qualities are absent. Receptors were amplified or captured by 5' RACE. TCRdb shows the sequencer as Illumina HiSeq 2500. A second PCR of 7 to 11 cycles was performed with a sample-barcoded 5' primer and a J-beta primer mix. A unique molecular identifier was introduced onto each TCR beta cDNA molecule by a template-switch 5' adaptor carrying 12 random nucleotides. Each sample yielded at least 2.5 million CDR3-containing paired-end reads. First-strand cDNA was synthesized from all RNA with the Mint cDNA synthesis kit, primed by a TRBC-specific oligonucleotide. Following uracil-DNA glycosylase treatment, all cDNA underwent a first 18-cycle PCR with the universal primers M1SS and BC2_uni_R. The published analysis was carried out like this. For normalization, 1 million high-quality reads, each with a distinct molecular identifier, were randomly selected from each sample. Reads sharing molecular identifiers were discarded rather than binned into consensus sequences. MiTCR, run with a Q25 quality threshold and the strictest error-elimination algorithm, handled CDR3 identification, clonotype clustering and error correction. A nonparametric unseen species model with Euler transformation was used to estimate lower-bound total TCR beta diversity. TCRdb's own reprocessing of the public reads used fastp at Q25 and MiXCR and kept productive beta chains. Each entry merges the rows of one CDR3 protein and shows their most common DNA and genes. The V and J calls were determined by TCRdb, not by the authors. The sample table lists more than 1,000,000 distinct CDR3 sequences, less than 25% of them with a count of one. The ten largest clones represent approximately 0.71% of the sample.

These data belong to a study of blood T cells in healthy people across ages (dated by TCRdb to the mid-2010s). Turning to the overall study: In model experiments, template switching captured about one uniquely barcoded TCR beta cDNA molecule for every two T cells. To track age-related changes in TCR beta repertoire diversity, the study relied on deep sequencing normalized with unique cDNA molecular identifiers. The donors were divided into four age groups: young (average around 15 years), middle-aged (about 39), aged (roughly 60) and long-lived (82). Using the same blood draw, the study looked at two additional independent replicas of 1 million unique cDNA reads for two donors, one aged 18 to 30 and the other aged 80 or older.

Study-wide conclusions, independent of this receptor: Donor CMV infection status was unknown, potentially confounding age-related changes in expanded clonotypes. Estimates of total diversity based on one million sequenced T cells were considered lower bounds and underestimates. Conclusive comparison of naive and antigen-experienced compartments was prevented by the profiling of bulk unsorted PBMCs. The long-lived group showed more naive CD4+ T cells, fewer expanded clones and increased TCR diversity than the aged group, suggesting age selection. As age increased, observed TCR beta diversity per million T cells dropped in a roughly linear way, and a significant reduction was already evident by age 40. A strong correlation was found between observed TCR beta diversity and the percentage of naive T cells measured by flow cytometry.

Trimming costs V 4 bases and J 10 bases, and their ends lie 13 bases apart. Including cysteine and phenylalanine, the CDR3 has 12 amino acids. CDR3 DNA is the only sequence kept; it has 36 bases, read in frame from the first base. Donors were 30 to 45 systemically healthy Caucasian individuals from Russia aged roughly 6 to 95 years. About 10 milliliters of peripheral blood were collected from each donor into EDTA-treated Vacutainer tubes. PBMCs were isolated by Ficoll-Paque density-gradient centrifugation, with at least 6 million obtained per sample. Total RNA, at least 5 micrograms per sample, was extracted from PBMCs with Trizol reagent. For every donor, flow cytometry on a PBMC aliquot measured the percentage of naive CD45RAhigh/CD27high T cells. These data were also filed under a second study, of T cells of mothers and their children. The second publication reports: Donors were nine systemically healthy Caucasian individuals: three mothers and their six children. cDNA synthesis used all of the extracted RNA, with approximately 1.4 ug of RNA in each 15 ul reaction. In the second PCR, the M1S primer introduced both the sample barcodes and 2-4 random nucleotides. More than 9 million TCR beta CDR3 reads were obtained from each mother, and roughly 3 million reads were obtained from each child. Thymic selection shapes the output of TCR recombination in a similar way in related and unrelated pairs, and inherited differences have a minor effect. Related mother-child pairs always showed normalized repertoire overlap that was slightly higher than in unrelated mother-child pairs, though the difference was never significant. No persistent microchimeric T cell clones were detected, at a sensitivity of 90 to 100 clones per million clonotypes. To look for features that set related mother-child pairs apart from unrelated individuals, the researchers ran deep NGS to compare the TCR beta repertoires of mothers and children. On average, the children were 11 +/- 4 years old, while the mothers were approximately 41 +/- 4 years old. After adapter ligation was performed with NEBNext reagents, the libraries were sequenced on an Illumina HiSeq 2000 with 100+100 nt paired-end reads. To avoid cross-contamination, the mother libraries and the child libraries were prepared a month apart and sequenced in separate runs. For each donor, somewhere between roughly 450,000 and 2,100,000 distinct TCR beta clonotypes were identified. Naive TCR beta clonotypes were estimated from low-frequency clonotypes matched to each donor's FACS-determined naive share, without sorting.

The clonotype originates from a girl aged 2 to 10 in good health. Sequencing was done on a sample of blood. The rearrangement joined TRBV12-3 or TRBV12-4 to TRBJ1-1, with the D gene too uncertain to name. The DNA is TGTGCCAGCAGTTCCGACGGAATTGGAGCTTTCTTT. The resulting protein is CASSSDGIGAFF.